This T cell receptor (beta chain) came from a study of T cell responses to AZD1222 COVID-19 vaccine. Study-wide findings and caveats: Close to half of all spike-specific TCRs reportedly target regions of the variants that are unmutated.

The method was immunoSEQ multiplex PCR; TCRdb's version includes in-frame clones alone and lacks a portion of them. The top ten clones hold approximately 4.5% of a sample with some 100,000 clones, more than 85% of them seen once. There are 15 residues in the CDR3. V lost 1 base and J lost 6; bases outside the gene matches: 1. Per germline, CDR1 SEHNR and CDR2 FQNEAQ (reference sequence). In regard to this clone: Its antigen is unknown.

This specimen was peripheral blood, taken on day 0 of AZD1222 vaccination. This sequence originates from an adult in good health. The chain combines TRBV7-9 with TRBJ1-6; TRBD1 aligns across 9 bases. CDR3: CASSLGDRANSPLHF. The CDR3 coding sequence is TGTGCCAGCAGCTTAGGGGACAGGGCTAATTCACCCCTCCACTTT.